This entry concerns a single T cell receptor (beta chain). Its antigen is undetermined. CDR1 and CDR2 from the germline V gene are LNHNV and YYDKDF (reference sequence). After removal of 3 bases from V and 4 bases from J, the junction contained 6 bases not matched to a gene. This CDR3 spans 16 amino acids. This specimen comes from a study of T cell responses to AZD1222 COVID-19 vaccine. Measured with immunoSEQ multiplex PCR; TCRdb has only the in-frame clones, and not every one. The sample lists 100,000 to 150,000 clones, 75% to 90% occurring once. General study findings and limits: Mostly white British, mostly female donors; authors suggested clonal diversity may be underestimated.

The sequence came from an adult who received the AZD1222 COVID-19 vaccine. The rearrangement uses TRBV15 and TRBJ2-3; TRBD1 aligns across 11 bases. Sequencing was performed on peripheral blood, taken 28 days after the second AZD1222 dose. In nucleotides, the CDR3 is TGTGCCACCAGCAGGGGGGACAGGGGGGAAGCAGATACGCAGTATTTT. Its protein product is CATSRGDRGEADTQYF.